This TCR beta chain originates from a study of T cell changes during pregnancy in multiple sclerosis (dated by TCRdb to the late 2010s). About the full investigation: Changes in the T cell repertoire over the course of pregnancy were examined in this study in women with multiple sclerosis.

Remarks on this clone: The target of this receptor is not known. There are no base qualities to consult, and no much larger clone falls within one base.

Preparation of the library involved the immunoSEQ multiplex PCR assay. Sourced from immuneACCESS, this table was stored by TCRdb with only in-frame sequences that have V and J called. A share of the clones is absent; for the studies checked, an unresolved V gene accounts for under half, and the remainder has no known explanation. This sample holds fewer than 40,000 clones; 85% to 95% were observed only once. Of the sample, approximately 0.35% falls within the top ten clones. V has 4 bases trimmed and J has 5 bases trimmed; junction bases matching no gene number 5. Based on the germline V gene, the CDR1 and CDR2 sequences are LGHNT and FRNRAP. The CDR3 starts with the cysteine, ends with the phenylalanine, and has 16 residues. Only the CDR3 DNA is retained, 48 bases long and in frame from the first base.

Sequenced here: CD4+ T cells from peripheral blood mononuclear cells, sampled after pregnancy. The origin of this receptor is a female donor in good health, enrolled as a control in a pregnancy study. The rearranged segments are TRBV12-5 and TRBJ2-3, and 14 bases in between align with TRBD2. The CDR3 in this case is CASGWGLAGAGDTQYF. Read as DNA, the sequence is TGTGCTAGTGGTTGGGGACTAGCGGGAGCGGGAGATACGCAGTATTTT.